The 20 T cell receptor beta chains below all came from one sample that was sequenced in a study of blood T cell repertoires in COVID-19. Measured with immunoSEQ multiplex PCR; TCRdb has only the in-frame clones, and not every one. The repertoire holds roughly 280,000 clones, with 88% as singletons. The specimen was PBMCs or T cells enriched from blood (not recorded which). These receptors were taken from a woman aged 45-60 years who had recovered from COVID-19.

The gene calls are TRBV7-9 and TRBJ2-7; 14 nucleotides align to TRBD2. Germline V lookup: CDR1 SEHNR, CDR2 FQNEAQ (reference sequence). This CDR3 region has 15 residues. The junction had 3 bases not matched to a gene; V was cut back by 5 bases and J by 3 bases. The CDR3 DNA is TGTGCCAGCAGCGCCGGACTAGCGGGAGGCTACGAGCAGTACTTC. It is translated as CASSAGLAGGYEQYF.

The rearrangement links TRBV30 to TRBJ1-6, with 7 bases lining up with TRBD1. The trim removed 1 base at V and 6 bases at J, leaving 3 bases unmatched. This CDR3 is 14 amino acids long. Germline CDR1 and CDR2: GTSNPN and SVGIG (reference sequence). CDR3 nucleotides: TGTGCCTGGAGTGCAGACAGGGCTAATTCACCCCTCCACTTT. Protein product: CAWSADRANSPLHF.

This sequence joins TRBV4-2 and TRBJ2-1; 7 bases match TRBD1. With V trimmed by 1 base and J by 6 bases, 6 bases remained unmatched. CDR1 and CDR2 from the germline V gene are LGHNA and YNFKEQ. The length of the CDR3 is 15 residues. The CDR3 DNA sequence: TGTGCCAGCAGCCAAGGTGGGACAGCGCTCAATGAGCAGTTCTTC. Its translation: CASSQGGTALNEQFF.

The sample holds a few counts of this clone. The CDR3 nucleotides read TGTGCCAGCAGCTTGACTAGCGGGAGTTTTAACGAGCAGTACTTC. Translation: CASSLTSGSFNEQYF. The J gene is TRBJ2-7, the V gene TRBV5-4, with 11 bases that match TRBD2. The trim removed 1 base at V and 5 bases at J, leaving 5 bases unmatched. CDR3 length: 15 residues. Germline V gives CDR1 SGHNT, CDR2 YYREEE (reference sequence).

V usage is TRBV30 and J usage is TRBJ1-6, with a tentative D call TRBD1 (6 bases). The length of the CDR3 is 14 residues. Germline values: CDR1 GTSNPN, CDR2 SVGIG (reference sequence). Trimming pared 0 bases from V and 10 bases from J, leaving 13 bases between. The CDR3 nucleotides read TGTGCCTGGAGTGTCGGGCAGGGGAACTCACCCCTCCACTTT. As protein: CAWSVGQGNSPLHF. The whole variable domain, filled in from reference TRBV30 and TRBJ1-6, reads SQTIHQWPATLVQPVGSPLSLECTVEGTSNPNLYWYRQAAGRGLQLLFYSVGIGQISSEVPQNLSASRPQDRQFILSSKKLLLSDSGFYLCAWSVGQGNSPLHFGNGTRLTVT.

The chain couples TRBV5-6 to TRBJ1-2, with D possibly TRBD1 on 6 matching bases. The V gene's germline CDR1 is SGHDT and CDR2 YYEEEE. The CDR3 is 14 amino acids. Trimming shortened V by 0 bases and J by 3 bases, and 9 bases separated the two germline ends. The CDR3 nucleotides are TGTGCCAGCAGCTTGGCGGGGGGCGACTATGGCTACACCTTC. It encodes CASSLAGGDYGYTF. Together with reference TRBV5-6 and TRBJ1-2, the CDR3 gives the full variable domain: DAGVTQSPTHLIKTRGQQVTLRCSPKSGHDTVSWYQQALGQGPQFIFQYYEEEERQRGNFPDRFSGHQFPNYSSELNVNALLLGDSALYLCASSLAGGDYGYTFGSGTRLTVV.

The chain is built from TRBV9 and TRBJ1-3; D unresolved. The length of the CDR3 is 15 residues. In germline, CDR1 is SGDLS, CDR2 YYNGEE. V was trimmed by 4 bases and J by 0 bases, leaving 11 bases between them. CDR3 region: CASSPDTRSGNTIYF. In DNA, the CDR3 is TGTGCCAGCAGCCCTGACACACGCTCTGGAAACACCATATATTTT. Variable domain in full (rest from reference TRBV9 and TRBJ1-3): DSGVTQTPKHLITATGQRVTLRCSPRSGDLSVYWYQQSLDQGLQFLIQYYNGEERAKGNILERFSAQQFPDLHSELNLSSLELGDSALYFCASSPDTRSGNTIYFGEGSWLTVV.

This chain uses TRBV18 with TRBJ1-2; 9 nucleotides line up with TRBD1. The V segment lost 4 bases and the J segment 4 bases; nucleotides outside the gene matches: 7. This CDR3 comprises 15 residues. Germline CDR1 reads KGHSH; CDR2 reads LQKENI. This chain's CDR3 is CASSQPGQGRYGYTF. DNA for the CDR3: TGTGCCAGCTCACAACCGGGACAGGGACGCTATGGCTACACCTTC.

As to this clone: The junction does not match germline at one end; this may be a read error. The rearrangement joins TRBV7-7 to TRBJ1-4; D is unclear. Germline V CDR1 and CDR2: SSHAT, FNYEAQ (reference sequence). This CDR3 spans 16 amino acids. DNA of the CDR3: TGTGCTAGCAGCTGCCGCGTGATCTCAGCACAGGAAAAACTGTTTTTT. Its protein is CASSCRVISAQEKLFF.

This clone was detected once. The genes are TRBV4-2 and TRBJ1-2; D uncertain. Germline loops: CDR1 LGHNA, CDR2 YNFKEQ. Trimming took 3 bases from V and 0 from J, leaving 8 bases between them. The CDR3 has 14 residues. The CDR3 DNA is TGTGCCAGCAGCCAGATACTGTCTAACTATGGCTACACCTTC. Its protein is CASSQILSNYGYTF.

The chain recombines TRBV28 with TRBJ1-5; 7 bases line up with TRBD1. The CDR3 runs to 15 residues. Germline CDR1 MDHEN, CDR2 SYDVKM. The J segment lost 4 bases and the V segment lost 6 bases, leaving 9 bases of the junction unmatched. CDR3 sequence reads: CASRIDRAGNQPQHF. DNA of the CDR3: TGTGCCAGCAGGATCGACAGGGCGGGGAATCAGCCCCAGCATTTT.

In the case of this clone: Different DNA sequences within this sample yield the same CDR3. The chain's CDR3 is CASSPLLSTDTQYF. The CDR3 DNA reads TGTGCCAGCTCACCTCTTTTAAGCACAGATACGCAGTATTTT. The genes are TRBV18 and TRBJ2-3; no firm D call. Trimming stripped 3 bases from V and 0 bases from J, with 7 bases between. Germline CDR1 is KGHSH and CDR2 is LQKENI. CDR3 length equals 14 residues.

The rearrangement joins TRBV28 to TRBJ1-5; 10 bases are a match to TRBD1. Germline CDR1 and CDR2: MDHEN and SYDVKM. Trimming removed 8 bases from V and 1 base from J; junction bases left unmatched: 11. The CDR3 length is 17 residues. The chain's CDR3 is CASQGQGISYSNQPQHF. The CDR3 nucleotides read TGTGCCAGCCAGGGACAGGGGATATCCTACAGCAATCAGCCCCAGCATTTT.

A few counts support this clone. V and J are TRBV15 and TRBJ2-1; 13 positions agree with TRBD2. The V segment lost 5 bases and the J segment 4 bases; nucleotides outside the gene matches: 11. CDR3 length: 18 residues. Germline loops: CDR1 LNHNV, CDR2 YYDKDF (reference sequence). CDR3 coding DNA: TGTGCCACCAGCGGGACTAGCGGGAAGATCGGGTCTTACAATGAGCAGTTCTTC. Its translation: CATSGTSGKIGSYNEQFF.

This chain connects TRBV7-9 to TRBJ2-3; 13 bases align to TRBD2. There are 16 residues in the CDR3. CDR1 and CDR2 (germline): SEHNR, FQNEAQ (reference sequence). J was trimmed by 5 bases and V by 5 bases; bases with no gene match: 7. The CDR3 here is CASSLGTSGVGDTQYF. In nucleotides, the CDR3 is TGTGCCAGCAGCCTCGGGACTAGCGGGGTCGGAGATACGCAGTATTTT.

The chain recombines TRBV29-1 with TRBJ2-7; 8 nucleotides agree with TRBD1. This CDR3 has 18 residues. V trimming: 4 bases; J trimming: 9 bases; junction bases outside the gene matches: 26. Germline V gene data show CDR1 as SQVTM and CDR2 as ANQGSEA. The DNA of the CDR3 is TGCAGCGTTGGCAATAACAAACCGGGACAGGCTCCCCCCCTGGGGCAGTACTTC. This gives the protein CSVGNNKPGQAPPLGQYF.

The chain joins TRBV7-9 to TRBJ1-1; TRBD1 might be the D (5 bases). The V gene lost 2 bases and the J gene lost 6 bases, with 16 bases spanning the gap. The germline V gene encodes CDR1 SEHNR and CDR2 FQNEAQ (reference sequence). The CDR3 length is 15 residues. CDR3 in DNA: TGTGCCAGCAGCTTAACCGACAGCCTGAAGGCTGAAGCTTTCTTT. It translates to CASSLTDSLKAEAFF. Full variable domain (outside the CDR3, taken from reference TRBV7-9 and TRBJ1-1): DTGVSQNPRHKITKRGQNVTFRCDPISEHNRLYWYRQTLGQGPEFLTYFQNEAQLEKSRLLSDRFSAERPKGSFSTLEIQRTEQGDSAMYLCASSLTDSLKAEAFFGQGTRLTVV.

CDR3 sequence (DNA): TGTGCCAGCAGCTTACGACGTCAGCGGGAGGGGTCCTACGAGCAGTACTTC. Translating it yields CASSLRRQREGSYEQYF. The V and J genes are TRBV7-8 and TRBJ2-7; the match to TRBD2 covers 10 bases. CDR3 size: 17 residues. CDR1 and CDR2 from the germline V gene are SGHVS and FQNEAQ. V gave up 2 bases and J gave up 1 base; unmatched junction bases: 8.

The gene calls are TRBV7-2 and TRBJ2-3; 9 positions agree with TRBD2. The CDR3 is 16 amino acids. J was trimmed by 4 bases and V by 0 bases; bases with no gene match: 5. CDR1 and CDR2 from the germline V gene are SGHTA and FQGNSA. CDR3 in amino acids: CASSLAKGLAADTQYF. CDR3 sequence (DNA): TGTGCCAGCAGCTTAGCGAAGGGACTAGCTGCAGATACGCAGTATTTT.

This chain connects TRBV12-3 or TRBV12-4 to TRBJ2-1; 8 bases align to TRBD2. V was clipped by 10 bases and J by 10 bases; unmatched bases: 6. The CDR3 loop spans 11 amino acids. In nucleotides, the CDR3 is TGTGCCACAAGGTCGGGAGGGGAGCAGTTCTTC. This codes for CATRSGGEQFF.